This T cell receptor beta chain was sequenced for a study of blood T cell repertoires in COVID-19. Study background: Acute-phase and convalescent COVID-19 samples originated in the United States, Italy and Spain.

As handled by the study authors: Estimated nucleated cell counts came from reference gene primer amplification. Generated by immunoSEQ multiplex PCR, the TCRdb table keeps only in-frame clones and is missing some. That table gives V, J and clone size, and the DNA gave D and trimming. The table shows approximately 230,000 clones, with around 80% occurring only once. The CDR3 is 14 amino acids. Germline CDR1 is ENHRY and CDR2 is SYGVKD. Trimming at V came to 2 bases and at J to 2 bases, leaving 2 bases not matched to a gene. Material: peripheral blood. The V and J genes are TRBV10-3 and TRBJ1-2; 7 positions agree with TRBD1. The sequence was obtained from a woman in her 40s with active or convalescent COVID-19. Here the CDR3 DNA reads TGTGCCATCAGTGAGCCGGGACAGAACTATGGCTACACCTTC. It translates to CAISEPGQNYGYTF.